These 18 T cell receptor beta chains came from one sample sequenced in a study of cytomegalovirus exposure and HLA in healthy donors. The PCR ran on 60 Vbeta and 13 Jbeta primers. Libraries were prepared by immunoSEQ multiplex PCR; TCRdb keeps only in-frame clonotypes and omits some of them. There are 180,000 or so clones in the sample; more than 70% occur only once, and around 1.5% lies in the top ten. Sequencing used PBMCs. The receptors come from a male donor in good health and CMV-seronegative.

The chain joins TRBV15 to TRBJ1-5; D is perhaps TRBD1 (6 bases). Germline V gives CDR1 LNHNV, CDR2 YYDKDF (reference sequence). This CDR3 is built from 17 residues. The V end was cut by 1 base, the J end by 5 bases, with 18 bases between. The CDR3 DNA reads as TGTGCCACCAGCAGAGCCGGGGCAGGGGCGATAGATCAGCCCCAGCATTTT. It translates to CATSRAGAGAIDQPQHF.

This clone is a singleton in its sample. The CDR3 sequence: CASSSRLAGGAGELFF. The CDR3 nucleotides read TGTGCCAGCAGTTCAAGACTAGCGGGAGGCGCCGGGGAGCTGTTTTTT. The chain joins TRBV28 to TRBJ2-2; 13 positions match TRBD2. Germline V gives CDR1 MDHEN, CDR2 SYDVKM. J gave up 6 bases and V 4 bases, and 5 bases lay outside the gene matches. The CDR3 is 16 amino acids.

This clone has only a few counts. The chain joins TRBV7-2 to TRBJ2-3; 13 nucleotides line up with TRBD2. There are 15 residues in the CDR3. Trimming removed 5 bases from V and 9 bases from J; junction bases left unmatched: 8. In germline, CDR1 is SGHTA, CDR2 FQGNSA. DNA for the CDR3: TGTGCCAGCAGCACCGGGACTAGCGGGATAGGCACGCAGTATTTT. Encoded protein: CASSTGTSGIGTQYF. The variable domain in full, completed from reference TRBV7-2 and TRBJ2-3, reads GAGVSQSPSNKVTEKGKDVELRCDPISGHTALYWYRQSLGQGLEFLIYFQGNSAPDKSGLPSDRFSAERTGGSVSTLTIQRTQQEDSAVYLCASSTGTSGIGTQYFGPGTRLTVL.

This chain joins TRBV2 and TRBJ1-2, with 10 bases lining up with TRBD1. Per germline, CDR1 SNHLY and CDR2 FYNNEI. CDR3 length: 16 residues. With 4 bases clipped from V and 6 bases from J, the junction kept 11 bases outside the gene matches. DNA of the CDR3: TGTGCCAGCAGTGGGCCCCGGGACAGGGGACGAAATGGCTACACCTTC. Encoded protein: CASSGPRDRGRNGYTF. The full variable domain, in which reference TRBV2 and TRBJ1-2 provide the parts outside the CDR3, is EPEVTQTPSHQVTQMGQEVILRCVPISNHLYFYWYRQILGQKVEFLVSFYNNEISEKSEIFDDQFSVERPDGSNFTLKIRSTKLEDSAMYFCASSGPRDRGRNGYTFGSGTRLTVV.

Note on this clone: The junction does not match germline at one end; this may be a read error. CDR3 sequence (DNA): TGTTCCAGCAGCCCCCTGGAGGAGACCCAGTACTTC. This encodes CSSSPLEETQYF. The chain joins TRBV7-9 to TRBJ2-5; no firm D call. Germline CDR1 and CDR2: SEHNR and FQNEAQ (reference sequence). The CDR3 is made up of 12 amino acids.

V usage is TRBV7-2 and J usage is TRBJ1-2; a weak D match, TRBD1 (5 bases). Trimming removed 5 bases from V and 2 bases from J, with 9 bases in between. The CDR3 extends over 13 amino acids. Germline V gene data show CDR1 as SGHTA and CDR2 as FQGNSA. CDR3 in DNA: TGTGCCAGCAGCATAGACAGAAACTATGGCTACACCTTC. It codes for CASSIDRNYGYTF.

The chain employs TRBV2 and TRBJ1-2, with unresolved D. Germline V gene lookup returns CDR1 SNHLY and CDR2 FYNNEI. Trimming took 7 bases from V and 6 from J, leaving 12 bases between them. The CDR3 extends over 12 amino acids. The CDR3 DNA is TGTGCCAGCAATCGGGGAAACGATGGCTACACCTTC. It translates to CASNRGNDGYTF.

The chain uses TRBV5-4 and TRBJ2-3; D is possibly TRBD2 (5 bases). CDR1 and CDR2 from the germline V gene are SGHNT and YYREEE (reference sequence). This CDR3 spans 14 amino acids. Trimming removed 1 base from V and 6 bases from J, with 12 bases in between. The CDR3 here is CASSLRDPGDTQYF. The CDR3 DNA reads TGTGCCAGCAGCTTGCGAGATCCGGGGGATACGCAGTATTTT.

The chain is built from TRBV28 and TRBJ2-3; tentative D call: TRBD2 (5 bases). CDR3 size: 14 residues. Per germline, CDR1 MDHEN and CDR2 SYDVKM. V was clipped by 3 bases and J by 1 base, with 8 bases between them. As DNA, the CDR3 is TGTGCCAGCAGTTTCCGGGGAGGCACAGATACGCAGTATTTT. It specifies CASSFRGGTDTQYF.

V usage is TRBV5-1 and J usage is TRBJ1-5, with D hard to call. From germline, CDR1 is SGHRS and CDR2 YFSETQ. V dropped 4 bases and J dropped 0 bases, with 11 bases sitting between them. CDR3 size: 15 residues. CDR3 nucleotide sequence: TGCGCCAGCAGCCCTGACATCAATAGCAATCAGCCCCAGCATTTT. This codes for CASSPDINSNQPQHF.

This clone appeared a few times. The chain recombines TRBV9 with TRBJ2-3, with 8 bases that match TRBD2. V trimming: 2 bases; J trimming: 2 bases; junction bases outside the gene matches: 1. The CDR3 is made up of 14 amino acids. Germline V gene sequence: CDR1 SGDLS, CDR2 YYNGEE. The CDR3 DNA reads TGTGCCAGCAGCGTCGGGGGGGTCACAGATACGCAGTATTTT. Its protein product is CASSVGGVTDTQYF.

The gene calls are TRBV4-2 and TRBJ1-2; D ambiguous. This CDR3 spans 16 amino acids. The germline V and J ends were trimmed by 1 base and 5 bases, with 17 bases remaining between them. Germline V lookup: CDR1 LGHNA, CDR2 YNFKEQ. CDR3 coding DNA: TGTGCCAGCAGCCAAGTGTCGGCGGCGCGTGAATATGGCTACACCTTC. Translating it yields CASSQVSAAREYGYTF.

The chain has TRBV30 and TRBJ2-7; 9 positions agree with TRBD2. This CDR3 has 14 residues. Germline-derived CDR1 and CDR2 are GTSNPN and SVGIG (reference sequence). Trimming removed 5 bases from V and 7 bases from J; junction bases left unmatched: 12. CDR3 DNA sequence: TGTGCCTGGGCCCACCTAGGGCGGGAGGGTGAGCAGTACTTC. As protein: CAWAHLGREGEQYF. Together with reference TRBV30 and TRBJ2-7, the CDR3 gives the full variable domain: SQTIHQWPATLVQPVGSPLSLECTVEGTSNPNLYWYRQAAGRGLQLLFYSVGIGQISSEVPQNLSASRPQDRQFILSSKKLLLSDSGFYLCAWAHLGREGEQYFGPGTRLTVT.

The CDR3 DNA sequence: TGTGCCAGCAGCCGAACAGGAATCTCCGGGGAGCTGTTTTTT. Translated: CASSRTGISGELFF. This chain joins TRBV28 and TRBJ2-2; a possible D gene is TRBD1 (5 bases). Trimming cost V 6 bases and J 6 bases, with 14 bases left between them. The CDR3 has 14 residues. The V gene's germline CDR1 is MDHEN and CDR2 SYDVKM.

The V call is TRBV5-4, the J call TRBJ1-1; 8 bases are shared with TRBD1. The V gene end was trimmed by 2 bases and the J gene end by 5 bases; junction bases not matched to a gene: 2. The germline V gene encodes CDR1 SGHNT and CDR2 YYREEE (reference sequence). This CDR3 spans 13 amino acids. CDR3 nucleotide sequence: TGTGCCAGCAGCTTACAGGGGGGGACTGAAGCTTTCTTT. Encoded protein: CASSLQGGTEAFF. Drawing the rest from reference TRBV5-4 and TRBJ1-1, the complete variable domain is ETGVTQSPTHLIKTRGQQVTLRCSSQSGHNTVSWYQQALGQGPQFIFQYYREEENGRGNFPPRFSGLQFPNYSSELNVNALELDDSALYLCASSLQGGTEAFFGQGTRLTVV.

As for this clone: Distinct nucleotide sequences in the sample also encode this CDR3. The chain employs TRBV5-1 and TRBJ2-2; TRBD2 aligns across 9 bases. The CDR3 is made up of 14 amino acids. The germline V gene encodes CDR1 SGHRS and CDR2 YFSETQ. V trimming: 5 bases; J trimming: 5 bases; junction bases outside the gene matches: 4. CDR3 loop: CASSGGRGTGELFF. The CDR3 DNA is TGCGCCAGCAGTGGCGGGAGGGGTACCGGGGAGCTGTTTTTT.

The V call is TRBV11-2, the J call TRBJ2-7, with 7 nucleotides matching TRBD2. Germline loops: CDR1 SGHAT, CDR2 FQNNGV. The CDR3 spans 14 residues. The junction had 4 bases not matched to a gene; V was cut back by 2 bases and J by 3 bases. As DNA, the CDR3 is TGTGCCAGCAGCTTATTCGGCGGGAGCTACGAGCAGTACTTC. The encoded protein is CASSLFGGSYEQYF.

The V call is TRBV25-1, the J call TRBJ1-2; 10 bases match TRBD1. The V gene's germline CDR1 is MGHDK and CDR2 SYGVNS. CDR3 length: 17 residues. J gave up 5 bases and V 6 bases, and 15 bases lay outside the gene matches. CDR3 protein: CASSADPGQGHFYGYTF. CDR3 coding DNA: TGTGCCAGCAGCGCCGACCCGGGACAGGGGCATTTTTATGGCTACACCTTC.